The 2 T cell receptor beta chains given below trace back to one sample, sequenced in a study of shared clonotypes between healthy human individuals. Profiled with immunoSEQ multiplex PCR; TCRdb holds only in-frame clones, not every one. In the table there are 2,500,000 or so clones, less than 95% of which are singletons. The sequenced material came from naive CD4+ T cells from PBMCs. Subset specified: CD45RA+ positively selected. The receptors stem from a man aged 18 to 35 in good health. Some clones in this sample may be carry-over from other donors' samples.

V usage is TRBV11-3 and J usage is TRBJ2-1; 9 bases line up with TRBD2. Unmatched junction bases numbered 9, after V lost 5 bases and J lost 7 bases. Germline lookup yields CDR1 SGHNT and CDR2 YENEEA. The CDR3 loop spans 15 amino acids. The CDR3 sequence is CASSLKAGGPNEQFF. CDR3 nucleotides: TGTGCCAGCAGCCTAAAGGCGGGAGGGCCAAATGAGCAGTTCTTC.

The rearrangement uses TRBV6-5 and TRBJ1-1; TRBD1 matches at 12 bases. The CDR3 is 15 residues long. Germline CDR1 MNHEY, CDR2 SVGAGI. V dropped 5 bases and J dropped 10; count of bases not matched to a gene: 11. CDR3 region: CASSRLGQGATGAFF. The CDR3 coding sequence is TGTGCCAGCAGTCGCCTGGGACAGGGGGCTACAGGAGCTTTCTTT.